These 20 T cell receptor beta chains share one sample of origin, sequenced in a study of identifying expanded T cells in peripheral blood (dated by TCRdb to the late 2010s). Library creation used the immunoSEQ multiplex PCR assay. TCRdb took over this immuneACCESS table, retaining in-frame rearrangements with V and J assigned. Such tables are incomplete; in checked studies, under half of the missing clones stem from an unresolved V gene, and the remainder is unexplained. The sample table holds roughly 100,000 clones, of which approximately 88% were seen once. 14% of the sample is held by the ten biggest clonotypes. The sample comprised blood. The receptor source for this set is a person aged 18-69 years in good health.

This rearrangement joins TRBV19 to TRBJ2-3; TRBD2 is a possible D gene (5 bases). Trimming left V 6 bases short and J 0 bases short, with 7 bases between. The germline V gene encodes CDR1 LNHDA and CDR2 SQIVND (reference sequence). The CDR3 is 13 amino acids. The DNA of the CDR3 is TGTGCCAGTAGGGGAGCTAGCACAGATACGCAGTATTTT. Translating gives CASRGASTDTQYF.

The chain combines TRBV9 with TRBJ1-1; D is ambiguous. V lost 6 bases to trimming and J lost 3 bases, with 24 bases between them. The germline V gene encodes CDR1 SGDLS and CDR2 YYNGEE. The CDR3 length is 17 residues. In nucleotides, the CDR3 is TGTGCCAGCATGCCCCCCTGGGTGATGGGGAGGGACACTGAAGCTTTCTTT. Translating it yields CASMPPWVMGRDTEAFF. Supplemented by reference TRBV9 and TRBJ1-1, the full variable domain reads DSGVTQTPKHLITATGQRVTLRCSPRSGDLSVYWYQQSLDQGLQFLIQYYNGEERAKGNILERFSAQQFPDLHSELNLSSLELGDSALYFCASMPPWVMGRDTEAFFGQGTRLTVV.

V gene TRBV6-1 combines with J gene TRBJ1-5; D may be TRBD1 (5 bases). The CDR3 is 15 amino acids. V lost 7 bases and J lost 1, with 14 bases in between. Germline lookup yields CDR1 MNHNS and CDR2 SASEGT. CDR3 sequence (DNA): TGTGCCAGCAAACCGGGCGAGGGGAGCAATCAGCCCCAGCATTTT. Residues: CASKPGEGSNQPQHF.

This chain's CDR3 is CASTGVISHEKLFF. The CDR3 DNA reads as TGTGCCAGCACCGGGGTCATCAGCCATGAAAAACTGTTTTTT. The chain carries TRBV6-1 and TRBJ1-4; D gene unclear. Trimming shortened V by 7 bases and J by 6 bases, and 15 bases separated the two germline ends. This CDR3 spans 14 amino acids. The germline gives CDR1 MNHNS, CDR2 SASEGT.

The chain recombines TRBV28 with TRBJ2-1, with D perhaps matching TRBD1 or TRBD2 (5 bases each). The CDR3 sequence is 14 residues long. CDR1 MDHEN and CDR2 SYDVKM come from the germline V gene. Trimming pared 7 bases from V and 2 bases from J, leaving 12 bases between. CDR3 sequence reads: CASTPGTAYNEQFF. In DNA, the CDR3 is TGTGCCAGCACTCCAGGGACGGCCTACAATGAGCAGTTCTTC. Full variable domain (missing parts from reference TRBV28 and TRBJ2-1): DVKVTQSSRYLVKRTGEKVFLECVQDMDHENMFWYRQDPGLGLRLIYFSYDVKMKEKGDIPEGYSVSREKKERFSLILESASTNQTSMYLCASTPGTAYNEQFFGPGTRLTVL.

The CDR3, as DNA: TGTGCCAGCAGTAGCGGTATGCGGGAGTTCGGGGAGCTGTTTTTT. This sequence encodes CASSSGMREFGELFF. The chain employs TRBV28 and TRBJ2-2; 7 positions match TRBD2. V was clipped by 5 bases and J by 7 bases; unmatched bases: 10. CDR1 MDHEN and CDR2 SYDVKM come from the germline V gene. The CDR3 spans 15 residues.

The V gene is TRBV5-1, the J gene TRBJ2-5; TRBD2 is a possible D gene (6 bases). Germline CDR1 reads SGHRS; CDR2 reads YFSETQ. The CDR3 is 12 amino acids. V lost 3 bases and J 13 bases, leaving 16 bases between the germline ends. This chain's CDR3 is CASSSNRGLLYF. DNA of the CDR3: TGCGCCAGCAGCTCGAATCGGGGACTTTTGTACTTC.

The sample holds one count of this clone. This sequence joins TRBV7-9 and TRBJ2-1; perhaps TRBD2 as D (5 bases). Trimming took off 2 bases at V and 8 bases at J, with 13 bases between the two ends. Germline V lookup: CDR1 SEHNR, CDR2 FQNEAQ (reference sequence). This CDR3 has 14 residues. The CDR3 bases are TGTGCCAGCAGCTTAATGCTAGCCGGCGATGAGCAGTTCTTC. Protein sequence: CASSLMLAGDEQFF.

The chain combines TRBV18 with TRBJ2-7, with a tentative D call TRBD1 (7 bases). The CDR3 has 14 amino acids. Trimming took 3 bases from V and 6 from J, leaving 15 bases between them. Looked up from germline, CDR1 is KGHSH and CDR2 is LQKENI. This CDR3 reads CASSPEGAKVEQYF. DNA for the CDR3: TGTGCCAGCTCACCGGAGGGGGCGAAGGTCGAGCAGTACTTC.

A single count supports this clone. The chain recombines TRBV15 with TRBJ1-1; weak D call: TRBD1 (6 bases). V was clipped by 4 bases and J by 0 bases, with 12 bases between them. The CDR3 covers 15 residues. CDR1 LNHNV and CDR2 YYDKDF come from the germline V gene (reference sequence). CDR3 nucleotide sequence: TGTGCCACCAGCACCCCACAGGGATTGAACACTGAAGCTTTCTTT. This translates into CATSTPQGLNTEAFF. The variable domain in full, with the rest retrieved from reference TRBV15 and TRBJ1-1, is DAMVIQNPRYQVTQFGKPVTLSCSQTLNHNVMYWYQQKSSQAPKLLFHYYDKDFNNEADTPDNFQSRRPNTSFCFLDIRSPGLGDTAMYLCATSTPQGLNTEAFFGQGTRLTVV.

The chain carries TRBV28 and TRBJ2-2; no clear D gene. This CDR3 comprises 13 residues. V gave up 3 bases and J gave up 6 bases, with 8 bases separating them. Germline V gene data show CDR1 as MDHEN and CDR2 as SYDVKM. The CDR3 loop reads CASSFQSAGELFF. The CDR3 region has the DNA TGTGCCAGCAGTTTTCAGTCGGCCGGGGAGCTGTTTTTT.

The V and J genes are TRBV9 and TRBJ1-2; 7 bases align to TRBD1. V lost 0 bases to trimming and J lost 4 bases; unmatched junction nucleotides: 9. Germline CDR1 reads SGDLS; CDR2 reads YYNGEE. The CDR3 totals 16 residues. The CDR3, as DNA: TGTGCCAGCAGCGTAGCTATGAGGGGGCGCACCTATGGCTACACCTTC. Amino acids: CASSVAMRGRTYGYTF.

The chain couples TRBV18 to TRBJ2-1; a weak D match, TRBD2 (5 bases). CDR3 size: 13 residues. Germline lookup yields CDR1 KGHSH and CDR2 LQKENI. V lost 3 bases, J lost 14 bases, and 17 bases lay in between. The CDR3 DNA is TGTGCCAGCTCACCCACTTTTGAGGGATCGGAGTTCTTC. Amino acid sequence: CASSPTFEGSEFF.

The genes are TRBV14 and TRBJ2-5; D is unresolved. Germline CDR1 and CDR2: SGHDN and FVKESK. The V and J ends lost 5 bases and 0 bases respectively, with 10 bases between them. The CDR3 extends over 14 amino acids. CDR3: CASSAFGYQETQYF. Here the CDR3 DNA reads TGTGCCAGCAGCGCCTTCGGGTACCAAGAGACCCAGTACTTC.

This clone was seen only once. The CDR3 reads CASSPRQGEKLFF. DNA of the CDR3: TGTGCCAGTAGTCCCCGACAGGGAGAAAAACTGTTTTTT. The V gene is TRBV19, the J gene TRBJ1-4; 7 nucleotides match TRBD1. V trimming: 5 bases; J trimming: 8 bases; junction bases outside the gene matches: 5. Germline assignment: CDR1 LNHDA and CDR2 SQIVND (reference sequence). This CDR3 contains 13 residues.

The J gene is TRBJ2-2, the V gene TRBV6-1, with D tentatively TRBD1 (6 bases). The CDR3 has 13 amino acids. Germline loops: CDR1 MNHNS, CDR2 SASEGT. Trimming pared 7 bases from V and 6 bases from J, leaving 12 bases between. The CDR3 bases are TGTGCCAGCACCTCGGACAGTCCCGGGGAGCTGTTTTTT. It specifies CASTSDSPGELFF.

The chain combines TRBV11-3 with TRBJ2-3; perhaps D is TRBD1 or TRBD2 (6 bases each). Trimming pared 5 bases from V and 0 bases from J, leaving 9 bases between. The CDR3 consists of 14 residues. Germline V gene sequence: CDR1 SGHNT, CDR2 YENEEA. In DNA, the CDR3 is TGTGCCAGCAGCACAGGGACTAGCACAGATACGCAGTATTTT. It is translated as CASSTGTSTDTQYF.

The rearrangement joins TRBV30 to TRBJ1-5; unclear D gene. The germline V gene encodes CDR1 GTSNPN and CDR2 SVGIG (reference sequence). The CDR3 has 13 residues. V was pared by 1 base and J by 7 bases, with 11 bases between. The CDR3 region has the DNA TGTGCCTGGAGTGGGACCGGTGGGCAGCCCCAGCATTTT. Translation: CAWSGTGGQPQHF.

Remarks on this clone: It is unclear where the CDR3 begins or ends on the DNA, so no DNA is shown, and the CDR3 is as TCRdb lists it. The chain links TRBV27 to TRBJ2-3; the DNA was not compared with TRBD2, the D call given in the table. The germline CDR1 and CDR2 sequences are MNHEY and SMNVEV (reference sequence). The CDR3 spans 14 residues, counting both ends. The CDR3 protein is CASSSSGGTDTQYF.

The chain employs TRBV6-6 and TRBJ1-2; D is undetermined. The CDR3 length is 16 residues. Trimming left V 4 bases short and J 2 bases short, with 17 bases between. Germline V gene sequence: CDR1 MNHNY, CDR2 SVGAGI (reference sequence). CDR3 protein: CASSSASGILNYGYTF. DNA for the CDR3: TGTGCCAGCAGTTCCGCTAGCGGGATTCTGAACTATGGCTACACCTTC.